The sequence of this T cell receptor beta chain was determined in a study of tumor-infiltrating lymphocytes in primary liver carcinoma. The researchers produced TCR beta cDNA from 500 ng total RNA with a constant-region primer. Investigators got TCR beta libraries out of three nested multiplex PCR rounds, done with slightly modified ARM-PCR. Investigators reported that the first two PCR rounds, at 9 to 11 cycles each, used TRBV1-TRBV30 forward primers with a C-beta reverse primer. Using its own MiXCR run on the multiplex PCR reads, TCRdb lists one record per CDR3 protein. The sample gives 100,000 to 120,000 distinct CDR3 sequences, about four fifths of which show up once; approximately 21% is in the top ten. Investigators took RNA and DNA out together from 20-30 mg of unsorted bulk tissue. CDR1 KGHDR and CDR2 SFDVKD come from the germline V gene. The germline V and J ends were trimmed by 5 bases and 0 bases, with 14 bases remaining between them. CDR3 length: 16 residues.

The chain links TRBV24-1 to TRBJ2-3; possibly TRBD1 or TRBD2 for D (5 bases each). The sequenced material came from liver tumor tissue from sampling region 3. Regarding subset: tumor region T3, left-lateral pole. The receptor's source is a man aged 35 to 55 with primary liver carcinoma and hepatitis B virus infection. The CDR3 sequence: CATSGSGTTSTDTQYF. Here the CDR3 DNA reads TGTGCCACCAGTGGGAGTGGGACGACTAGCACAGATACGCAGTATTTT.